This TCR beta chain was recovered during a study of blood T cell repertoires in COVID-19. About the research overall: The study drew acute and convalescent COVID-19 samples from the United States, Italy and Spain. Sources were T cells, B-cell-depleted T cells, or PBMCs; the material itself was cDNA or gDNA.

Authors' analysis steps: How many nucleated cells were present was estimated from reference gene primer amplification. Generated by immunoSEQ multiplex PCR, the TCRdb table keeps only in-frame clones and is missing some. The DNA was the basis for D and trimming; V, J and clone size are from that table. This sample has over 85,000 clones, with about 85% found just once. With 4 bases removed from V and 6 bases from J, the gap between germline ends came to 9 bases. Germline V CDR1 and CDR2: GTSNPN, SVGIG (reference sequence). The length of the CDR3 is 11 residues. The TCR was taken from a man aged 50-59 years with active COVID-19. The specimen sequenced was peripheral blood. The chain joins TRBV30 to TRBJ1-1; D remains ambiguous. The CDR3 protein is CAWNRDAEAFF. CDR3 nucleotides: TGTGCCTGGAATCGAGATGCTGAAGCTTTCTTT.